Following are 24 T cell receptor beta chains from one sample sequenced in a study of blood T cell repertoires in COVID-19 (dated by TCRdb to 2019 to 2021). Library method: the immunoSEQ multiplex PCR assay. TCRdb provides this immuneACCESS table in a form limited to in-frame rearrangements. Some clones are lacking; in checked studies, under half of them reflect an unresolved V gene, and why the rest are absent is not known. In this sample the table shows roughly 59,000 clones, roughly 80% of which occur a single time. Roughly 10% of the sample belongs to the ten largest clones. The sequencing input was peripheral blood. The receptor source for this set is a human donor in a cohort sampled during active COVID-19.

V is TRBV9 and J is TRBJ2-3; TRBD2 matches at 10 bases. V lost 8 bases, J lost 4 bases, and 7 bases stayed unmatched. Germline V lookup: CDR1 SGDLS, CDR2 YYNGEE. CDR3 length equals 14 residues. CDR3 region: CASSASGSADTQYF. CDR3 bases: TGTGCCAGTTCCGCTAGCGGGAGTGCAGATACGCAGTATTTT. The whole variable domain, remainder taken from reference TRBV9 and TRBJ2-3, is DSGVTQTPKHLITATGQRVTLRCSPRSGDLSVYWYQQSLDQGLQFLIQYYNGEERAKGNILERFSAQQFPDLHSELNLSSLELGDSALYFCASSASGSADTQYFGPGTRLTVL.

The J gene is TRBJ1-1, the V gene TRBV29-1; the D gene is possibly TRBD1 (6 bases). V lost 3 bases, J lost 8 bases, and 10 bases lay in between. The CDR3 has 11 amino acids. Germline V CDR1 and CDR2: SQVTM, ANQGSEA. DNA for the CDR3: TGCAGCGTTGACGGGACACACGAAGCTTTCTTT. This sequence encodes CSVDGTHEAFF.

This chain connects TRBV9 to TRBJ2-5, with TRBD2 matching over 7 bases. The V gene end was trimmed by 0 bases and the J gene end by 5 bases; junction bases not matched to a gene: 7. The CDR3 covers 15 residues. In germline, CDR1 is SGDLS, CDR2 YYNGEE. CDR3 sequence (DNA): TGTGCCAGCAGCGTAGTTGCGGGAGCTGGGGAGACCCAGTACTTC. Translated: CASSVVAGAGETQYF.

The chain joins TRBV4-1 to TRBJ2-7, with TRBD2 matching 9 bases. V was pared by 4 bases and J by 4 bases, with 11 bases of the junction left unmatched. CDR3 length equals 16 residues. Germline loops: CDR1 MGHRA, CDR2 YSYEKL. DNA of the CDR3: TGCGCCAGCAGCCCAGGATCTTTGCGGGAGGGTTACGAGCAGTACTTC. The encoded protein is CASSPGSLREGYEQYF.

There are many counts of this clone. The gene calls are TRBV7-9 and TRBJ2-1, with D maybe TRBD2 (7 bases). V was clipped by 2 bases and J by 2 bases, with 16 bases between them. Germline CDR1 is SEHNR and CDR2 is FQNEAQ (reference sequence). The CDR3 extends over 17 amino acids. The DNA for the CDR3 is TGTGCCAGCAGCTTAACTACAGGGCGGGGGACCTACAATGAGCAGTTCTTC. It translates to CASSLTTGRGTYNEQFF.

J is TRBJ2-5 and V is TRBV18; D is unclear. V was pared by 2 bases and J by 2 bases, with 12 bases between. Germline CDR1 is KGHSH and CDR2 is LQKENI. The CDR3 is made up of 15 amino acids. CDR3 DNA sequence: TGTGCCAGCTCACCATACCAGGCGAGACAAGAGACCCAGTACTTC. Protein: CASSPYQARQETQYF.

The rearrangement joins TRBV6-2 or TRBV6-3 to TRBJ2-7; 9 nucleotides align to TRBD1. CDR3 length: 15 amino acids. Losses at the gene ends were 5 bases for V and 12 bases for J; bases not matched to a gene: 17. Germline CDR1 is MNHEY and CDR2 is SVGEGT. The CDR3 sequence: CASSLYGTGPVRWYF. DNA of the CDR3: TGTGCCAGCAGTCTCTACGGGACAGGGCCAGTCCGGTGGTACTTC.

The chain recombines TRBV28 with TRBJ2-3; TRBD2 matches 8 bases. Unmatched junction bases numbered 5, after V lost 5 bases and J lost 1 base. The germline V gene has CDR1 MDHEN and CDR2 SYDVKM. This CDR3 region has 15 residues. CDR3 in amino acids: CASSPQAGGTDTQYF. The CDR3 bases are TGTGCCAGCAGTCCTCAAGCGGGGGGCACAGATACGCAGTATTTT.

The chain uses TRBV9 and TRBJ2-7; 10 nucleotides agree with TRBD1. The V gene's germline CDR1 is SGDLS and CDR2 YYNGEE. V lost 3 bases to trimming and J lost 4 bases; unmatched junction nucleotides: 7. This CDR3 spans 15 amino acids. The CDR3 sequence: CASSARDRGVYEQYF. The CDR3 DNA is TGTGCCAGCAGCGCTCGGGACAGGGGAGTTTACGAGCAGTACTTC.

This chain connects TRBV5-1 to TRBJ2-2; tentatively, D is TRBD1 (6 bases). The CDR3 covers 16 residues. V gave up 4 bases and J gave up 1 base, with 14 bases separating them. Germline V gives CDR1 SGHRS, CDR2 YFSETQ. The CDR3 loop is CASSTGLTGNTGELFF. The CDR3 DNA sequence: TGCGCCAGCAGCACCGGGCTGACAGGGAACACCGGGGAGCTGTTTTTT.

This chain connects TRBV29-1 to TRBJ2-7, with D unresolved. The CDR3 totals 14 residues. The germline gives CDR1 SQVTM, CDR2 ANQGSEA. V lost 4 bases, J lost 0 bases, and 13 bases lay in between. CDR3 residues: CSVVNQRSSYEQYF. CDR3 DNA sequence: TGCAGCGTTGTAAACCAACGGAGCTCCTACGAGCAGTACTTC.

This sequence joins TRBV9 and TRBJ1-3, with TRBD1 matching 8 bases. Germline V lookup: CDR1 SGDLS, CDR2 YYNGEE. The CDR3 contains 15 residues. Trimming removed 2 bases from V and 4 bases from J; junction bases left unmatched: 5. The CDR3 is CASSVGQGSGNTIYF. The CDR3 DNA reads as TGTGCCAGCAGCGTTGGACAGGGATCCGGAAACACCATATATTTT. Together with reference TRBV9 and TRBJ1-3, the CDR3 gives the full variable domain: DSGVTQTPKHLITATGQRVTLRCSPRSGDLSVYWYQQSLDQGLQFLIQYYNGEERAKGNILERFSAQQFPDLHSELNLSSLELGDSALYFCASSVGQGSGNTIYFGEGSWLTVV.

This clone showed up just a few times. The genes are TRBV19 and TRBJ2-5, with 8 nucleotides matching TRBD1. Trimming removed 4 bases from V and 5 bases from J; junction bases left unmatched: 6. CDR1 and CDR2 from the germline V gene are LNHDA and SQIVND (reference sequence). The CDR3 is 14 residues long. The CDR3, as DNA: TGTGCCAGTAGTAATGGCAGGGGGCCGGAGACCCAGTACTTC. Translated: CASSNGRGPETQYF.

The table lists this clone with a count of one. The chain employs TRBV7-2 and TRBJ2-7, with D perhaps TRBD2 (5 bases). Germline V lookup: CDR1 SGHTA, CDR2 FQGNSA. With 1 base removed from V and 1 base from J, the gap between germline ends came to 14 bases. This CDR3 has 16 amino acids. CDR3 loop: CASSLVFNPGSYEQYF. The CDR3 region has the DNA TGTGCCAGCAGCTTAGTGTTTAACCCGGGATCCTACGAGCAGTACTTC.

The chain carries TRBV24-1 and TRBJ2-7; tentatively, D is TRBD1 (6 bases). The CDR3 sequence is 14 residues long. Germline V CDR1 and CDR2: KGHDR, SFDVKD. V was cut by 4 bases and J by 5 bases, with 14 bases left in between. For the CDR3, the DNA is TGTGCCACCAGTGACCACAGGGTTTCCAACGAGCAGTACTTC. Translated, it gives CATSDHRVSNEQYF.

V and J are TRBV7-9 and TRBJ2-1; D possibly corresponds to TRBD2 (6 bases). Germline V gene sequence: CDR1 SEHNR, CDR2 FQNEAQ (reference sequence). The CDR3 extends over 13 amino acids. V shed 5 bases and J shed 10 bases, with 15 bases lying between them. The CDR3 DNA reads as TGTGCCAGCAGCCCGGGACTGCCTCTGGAGCAGTTCTTC. Translation gives CASSPGLPLEQFF. Full variable domain (missing parts from reference TRBV7-9 and TRBJ2-1): DTGVSQNPRHKITKRGQNVTFRCDPISEHNRLYWYRQTLGQGPEFLTYFQNEAQLEKSRLLSDRFSAERPKGSFSTLEIQRTEQGDSAMYLCASSPGLPLEQFFGPGTRLTVL.

The rearrangement uses TRBV10-2 and TRBJ2-7; TRBD1 matches at 7 bases. The CDR3 spans 14 residues. The trim removed 6 bases at V and 5 bases at J, leaving 10 bases unmatched. Germline V gives CDR1 WSHSY, CDR2 SAAADI. CDR3 residues: CASRLAGGADEQYF. The CDR3 DNA sequence: TGCGCCAGCAGGCTTGCAGGGGGAGCCGACGAGCAGTACTTC.

The chain has TRBV7-3 and TRBJ1-2, with a tentative D call TRBD1 (6 bases). CDR3 size: 16 residues. Between the trimmed V and J ends, which lost 1 base and 6 bases, there was a span of 18 bases. Looked up from germline, CDR1 is SGHTA and CDR2 is FQGTGA. CDR3 protein: CASSLSSGTPSHGYTF. In nucleotides, the CDR3 is TGTGCCAGCAGCTTAAGCTCCGGGACACCAAGCCATGGCTACACCTTC.

The chain has TRBV5-1 and TRBJ1-2, with a tentative D call TRBD1 (5 bases). The CDR3 is made up of 14 amino acids. Germline-derived CDR1 and CDR2 are SGHRS and YFSETQ. Trimming removed 2 bases at V and 0 bases at J, with 8 bases between. DNA of the CDR3: TGCGCCAGCAGCTTTGAGACAGCTAACTATGGCTACACCTTC. Amino acids: CASSFETANYGYTF.

The chain uses TRBV15 and TRBJ2-6; D not resolved. Trimming took 4 bases from V and 0 from J, leaving 7 bases between them. This CDR3 has 15 amino acids. The V gene's germline CDR1 is LNHNV and CDR2 YYDKDF (reference sequence). This CDR3 reads CATSTVISGANVLTF. The CDR3 DNA follows: TGTGCCACCAGCACAGTGATCTCTGGGGCCAACGTCCTGACTTTC.

The rearrangement joins TRBV18 to TRBJ1-2; 7 nucleotides align to TRBD1. CDR1 and CDR2 from the germline V gene are KGHSH and LQKENI. V gave up 2 bases and J gave up 4 bases; unmatched junction bases: 10. There are 16 residues in the CDR3. CDR3 sequence: CASSPNLGQAVYGYTF. For the CDR3, the DNA is TGTGCCAGCTCACCAAATCTAGGACAGGCAGTCTATGGCTACACCTTC.

The V and J genes are TRBV18 and TRBJ1-3; 10 bases match TRBD1. The CDR3 is 18 amino acids. Germline V gene data show CDR1 as KGHSH and CDR2 as LQKENI. Germline trimming cut 3 bases from V and 0 bases from J; bases unmatched to any gene: 8. The CDR3 loop is CASSPTGTGASSGNTIYF. CDR3 nucleotide sequence: TGTGCCAGCTCACCCACCGGGACAGGGGCATCCTCTGGAAACACCATATATTTT.

This clone is a singleton in its sample. The chain combines TRBV7-9 with TRBJ2-1; 7 bases agree with TRBD1. V dropped 5 bases and J dropped 4; count of bases not matched to a gene: 11. CDR3 length equals 16 residues. Germline V lookup: CDR1 SEHNR, CDR2 FQNEAQ (reference sequence). CDR3 nucleotides: TGTGCCAGCAGCCCCCCTCTAGGACAGGAATACAATGAGCAGTTCTTC. Its translation: CASSPPLGQEYNEQFF.

This clone was recorded once. The chain has TRBV24-1 and TRBJ2-3; D possibly corresponds to TRBD1 (6 bases). CDR3 size: 18 residues. Trimming cost V 4 bases and J 9 bases, with 28 bases left between them. Germline V gives CDR1 KGHDR, CDR2 SFDVKD. The CDR3 region has the DNA TGTGCCACCAGTGACTCTGGCTGGGGGCTCGGAATCCCTGAGACGCAGTATTTT. Its translation: CATSDSGWGLGIPETQYF.